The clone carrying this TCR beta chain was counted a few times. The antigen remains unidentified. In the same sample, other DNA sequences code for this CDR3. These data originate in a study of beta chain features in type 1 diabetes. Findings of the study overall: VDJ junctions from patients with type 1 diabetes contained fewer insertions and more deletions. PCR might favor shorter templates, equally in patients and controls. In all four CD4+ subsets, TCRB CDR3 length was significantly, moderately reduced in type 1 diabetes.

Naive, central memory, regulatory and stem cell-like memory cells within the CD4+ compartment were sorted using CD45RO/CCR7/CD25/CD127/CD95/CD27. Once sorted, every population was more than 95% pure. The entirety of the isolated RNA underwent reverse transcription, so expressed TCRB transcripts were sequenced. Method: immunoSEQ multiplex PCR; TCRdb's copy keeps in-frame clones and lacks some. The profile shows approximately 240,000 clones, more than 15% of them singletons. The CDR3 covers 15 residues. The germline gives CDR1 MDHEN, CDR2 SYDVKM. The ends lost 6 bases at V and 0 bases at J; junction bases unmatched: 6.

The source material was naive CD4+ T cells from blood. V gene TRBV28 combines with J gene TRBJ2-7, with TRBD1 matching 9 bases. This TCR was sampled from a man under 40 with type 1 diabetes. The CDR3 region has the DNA TGTGCCAGCAGCACTCCGGGACAGGGCTCCTACGAGCAGTACTTC. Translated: CASSTPGQGSYEQYF.